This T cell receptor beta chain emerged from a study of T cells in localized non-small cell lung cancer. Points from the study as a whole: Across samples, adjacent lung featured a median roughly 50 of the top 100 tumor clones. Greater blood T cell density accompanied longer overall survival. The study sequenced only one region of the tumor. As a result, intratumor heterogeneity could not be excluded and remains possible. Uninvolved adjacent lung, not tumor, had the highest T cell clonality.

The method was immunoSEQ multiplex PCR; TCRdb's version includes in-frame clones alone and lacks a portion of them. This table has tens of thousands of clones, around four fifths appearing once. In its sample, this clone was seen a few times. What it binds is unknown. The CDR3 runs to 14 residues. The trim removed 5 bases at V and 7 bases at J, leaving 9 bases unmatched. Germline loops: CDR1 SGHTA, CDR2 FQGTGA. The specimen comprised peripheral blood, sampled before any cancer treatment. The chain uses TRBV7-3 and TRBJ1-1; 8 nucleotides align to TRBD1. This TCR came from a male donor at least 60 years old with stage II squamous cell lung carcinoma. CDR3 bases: TGTGCCAGCAGCCCAGGACAGGGCCCCCTTGAAGCTTTCTTT. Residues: CASSPGQGPLEAFF. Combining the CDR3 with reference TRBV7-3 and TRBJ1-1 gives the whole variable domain GAGVSQTPSNKVTEKGKYVELRCDPISGHTALYWYRQSLGQGPEFLIYFQGTGAADDSGLPNDRFFAVRPEGSVSTLKIQRTERGDSAVYLCASSPGQGPLEAFFGQGTRLTVV.